This TCR beta chain was observed in a study of T cells in Graves' hyperthyroidism and ophthalmopathy. Study in general: Peripheral blood was taken when the disease was first diagnosed, before any treatment began. Notes on the study in general: Most expanded thyroid clonotypes above 0.001 also appeared in blood.

The sample holds many counts of this clonotype. What it binds is unknown. There are 15 residues in the CDR3. With V trimmed by 0 bases and J by 1 base, 2 bases remained unmatched. Germline V lookup: CDR1 KGHSH, CDR2 LQKENI. Researchers amplified the TCR beta CDR3 regions from RNA transcripts. The study used the HTBI primer set for a first-round RT-PCR of the TCR CDR3. Via MiXCR, TCRdb re-called the multiplex PCR reads, giving one row per CDR3 protein. Of approximately 740,000 distinct CDR3 sequences detected, less than 15% appear once; the ten largest clones hold roughly 10%. The sequence was obtained from a woman aged 18-35 years with Graves' hyperthyroidism. Specimen: blood. This chain joins TRBV18 and TRBJ1-1; TRBD1 matches at 7 bases. The CDR3 here is CASSPPTGRNTEAFF. The CDR3 DNA follows: TGTGCCAGCTCACCACCGACAGGGAGGAACACTGAAGCTTTCTTT. Full variable domain (outside the CDR3, taken from reference TRBV18 and TRBJ1-1): NAGVMQNPRHLVRRRGQEARLRCSPMKGHSHVYWYRQLPEEGLKFMVYLQKENIIDESGMPKERFSAEFPKEGPSILRIQQVVRGDSAAYFCASSPPTGRNTEAFFGQGTRLTVV.